This T cell receptor (beta chain) emerged from a study of Graves' ophthalmopathy and Graves' hyperthyroidism. There are 14 residues in the CDR3. Trimming removed 6 bases from V and 6 bases from J, with 18 bases in between. Germline values: CDR1 MNHEY, CDR2 SVGEGT. The authors amplified TCR beta CDR3 regions, and they did so from RNA transcripts for repertoire sequencing. HTBI-primed first-round RT-PCR preceded second-round multiplex PCR. TCRdb re-called the multiplex PCR reads with MiXCR, one entry per CDR3 protein. The repertoire consists of 150,000 to 200,000 distinct CDR3 sequences, with 35% to 50% occurring once and the leading ten covering 8% to 9%.

Material for sequencing was peripheral blood. This rearrangement joins TRBV6-2 or TRBV6-3 to TRBJ2-7; maybe TRBD1 (8 bases). The clonotype originates from a man younger than 40 with Graves' ophthalmopathy. CDR3 sequence: CASRYRGEGREQYF. CDR3 coding DNA: TGTGCCAGCAGGTACAGGGGGGAGGGACGCGAGCAGTACTTC.